This TCR beta chain was identified during a study of T cells in women clearing cervical HPV infection. Whole-study context: Donors had HPV16-related CIN3 or worse; 2 had invasive cancer. Cases' blood sampling followed lesion detection by median around 23 weeks (90 to 200).

Genomic DNA, averaging about 1,200 ng per sample, yielded TCR beta CDR3 via immunoSEQ. Data came from immunoSEQ multiplex PCR; TCRdb stores just in-frame clones and leaves some out. In total, the table holds approximately 26,000 clones. Regarding this clone: The read is 3 residues too short to cover the CDR3 end, so that end is filled in from the germline J gene.

Cervical HPV DNA detected by MY09/MY11 PCR, typed by dot-blot. Trimming cost V 5 bases and J 5 bases, with 15 bases left between them. The CDR3 has 15 amino acids. CDR1 is SGHTA and CDR2 is FQGTGA in the germline V gene. Sequencing input: blood buffy coat. This sequence joins TRBV7-3 and TRBJ2-2, with TRBD1 as a possible D gene (6 bases). The source is a woman between 18 and 69 years old with a cervical HPV16 infection that either progressed to CIN3+ or cleared (not recorded which). The CDR3 sequence is CASSTAAGATGELFF. The CDR3 bases that were read are TGTGCCAGCAGCACGGCCGCAGGGGCAACCGGGGAG.